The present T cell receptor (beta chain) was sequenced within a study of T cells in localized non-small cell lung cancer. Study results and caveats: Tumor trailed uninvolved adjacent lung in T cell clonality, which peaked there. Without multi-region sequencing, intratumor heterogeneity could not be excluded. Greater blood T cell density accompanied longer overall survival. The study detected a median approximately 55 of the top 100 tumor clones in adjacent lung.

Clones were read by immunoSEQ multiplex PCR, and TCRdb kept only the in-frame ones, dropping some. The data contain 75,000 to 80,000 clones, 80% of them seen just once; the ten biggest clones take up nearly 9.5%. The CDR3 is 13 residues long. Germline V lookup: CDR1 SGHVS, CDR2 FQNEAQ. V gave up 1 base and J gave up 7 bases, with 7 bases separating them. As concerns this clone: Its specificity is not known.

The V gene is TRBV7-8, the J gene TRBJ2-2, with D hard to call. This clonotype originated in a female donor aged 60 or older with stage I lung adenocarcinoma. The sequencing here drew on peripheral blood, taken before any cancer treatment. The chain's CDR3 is CASSLGRLGELFF. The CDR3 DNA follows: TGTGCCAGCAGCTTAGGCCGCCTCGGGGAGCTGTTTTTT.